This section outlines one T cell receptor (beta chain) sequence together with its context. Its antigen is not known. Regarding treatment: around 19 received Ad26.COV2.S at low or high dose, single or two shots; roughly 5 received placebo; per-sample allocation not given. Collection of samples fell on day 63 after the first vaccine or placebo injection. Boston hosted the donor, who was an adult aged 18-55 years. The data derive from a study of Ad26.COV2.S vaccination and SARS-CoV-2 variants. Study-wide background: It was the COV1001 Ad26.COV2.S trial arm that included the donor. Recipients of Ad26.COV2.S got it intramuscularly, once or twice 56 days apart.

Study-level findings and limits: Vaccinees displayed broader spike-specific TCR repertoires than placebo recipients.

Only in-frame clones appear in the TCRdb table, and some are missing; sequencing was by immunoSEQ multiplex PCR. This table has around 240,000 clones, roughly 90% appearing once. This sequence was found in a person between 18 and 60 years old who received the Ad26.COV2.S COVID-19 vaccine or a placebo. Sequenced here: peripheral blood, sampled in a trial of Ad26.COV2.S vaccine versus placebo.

CDR3 nucleotide sequence: TGCGCCAGCAGCTTGAACGGACAGGGACCCTCACCCCTCCACTTT. This translates into CASSLNGQGPSPLHF. The J gene is TRBJ1-6, the V gene TRBV5-1; 8 bases fit TRBD1. CDR3 size: 15 residues. V dropped 1 base and J dropped 10; count of bases not matched to a gene: 7. CDR1 is SGHRS and CDR2 is YFSETQ in the germline V gene. Filled out from reference TRBV5-1 and TRBJ1-6, the complete variable domain reads KAGVTQTPRYLIKTRGQQVTLSCSPISGHRSVSWYQQTPGQGLQFLFEYFSETQRNKGNFPGRFSGRQFSNSRSEMNVSTLELGDSALYLCASSLNGQGPSPLHFGNGTRLTVT.